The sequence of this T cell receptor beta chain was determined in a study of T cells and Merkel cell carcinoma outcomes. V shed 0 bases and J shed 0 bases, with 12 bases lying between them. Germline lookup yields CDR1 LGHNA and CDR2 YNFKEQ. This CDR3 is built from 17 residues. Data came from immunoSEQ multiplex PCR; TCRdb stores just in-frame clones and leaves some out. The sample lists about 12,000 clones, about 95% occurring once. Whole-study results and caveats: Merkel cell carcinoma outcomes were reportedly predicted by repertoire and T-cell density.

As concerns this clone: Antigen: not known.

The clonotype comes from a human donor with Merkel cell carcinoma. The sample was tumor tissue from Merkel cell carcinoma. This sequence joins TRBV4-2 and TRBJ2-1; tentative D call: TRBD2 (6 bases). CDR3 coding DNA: TGTGCCAGCAGCCAAGAATATGTCGGGAGCTCCTACAATGAGCAGTTCTTC. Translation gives CASSQEYVGSSYNEQFF.